Here is one T cell receptor (beta chain) with its context. RNA transcripts gave rise to amplified TCR beta CDR3 regions. Primed by the HTBI set, a first-round RT-PCR was run on the TCR CDR3. Using its own MiXCR run on the multiplex PCR reads, TCRdb lists one record per CDR3 protein. The sample lists hundreds of thousands of distinct CDR3 sequences, around 39% occurring once. Exclusion of patients followed from uncontrolled infection, other autoimmune disease, pregnancy or lactation. Between the trimmed V and J ends, which lost 7 bases and 3 bases, there was a span of 15 bases. There are 13 residues in the CDR3. CDR1 is SQVTM, CDR2 ANQGSEA, per germline. These data are taken from a study of T cells in Graves' hyperthyroidism and ophthalmopathy.

Source material: blood. V and J are TRBV29-1 and TRBJ1-2; D is perhaps TRBD1 (5 bases). The sequence was collected from a man younger than 35 with Graves' hyperthyroidism. CDR3 bases: TGCAGCGCCGCGGGGGGTAACGACTATGGCTACACCTTC. Translating it yields CSAAGGNDYGYTF.